This T cell receptor (beta chain) was sequenced during a study of T cells after yellow fever vaccination. Broader study findings: From the bulk population, abundant clonotypes could contaminate and appear within FACS-sorted repertoires. Post-booster repertoires again held most primary-vaccination clones (about 96% CD4, about 90% CD8). By day 5 rather than day 15, the secondary response had peaked, though it was weaker.

This clonotype has at least ten counts. The target antigen is unknown. Template-switching 5'RACE yielded the TCR cDNA; a universal primer site and UMIs were added in the process. Via MiXCR, TCRdb re-called the 5' RACE reads, giving one row per CDR3 protein. The sample holds some 220,000 distinct CDR3 sequences; roughly 3% are singletons and the top ten take about 3%. The CDR3 is made up of 12 amino acids. With 5 bases removed from V and 3 bases from J, the gap between germline ends came to 8 bases. Germline V gene data show CDR1 as SQVTM and CDR2 as ANQGSEA. This chain links TRBV29-1 with TRBJ2-1; D gene ambiguous. This sample comprised CD4+ T cells sorted from PBMCs, obtained 10 days after the yellow fever booster vaccination. This sequence was found in a man between 18 and 35 years old who received the YFV17D yellow fever vaccine. The CDR3 DNA is TGCAGCGTTTTACAGCACTACAATGAGCAGTTCTTC. Translation gives CSVLQHYNEQFF.